This T cell receptor beta chain was recorded in a study of shared clonotypes between healthy human individuals. Sequenced by immunoSEQ multiplex PCR; TCRdb stores in-frame clones only, minus some. This table has under 2,500,000 clones, approximately 94% appearing once. The CDR3 sequence is 15 residues long. CDR1 SGDLS and CDR2 YYNGEE come from the germline V gene. V lost 0 bases and J lost 6; bases outside the gene matches: 5. The receptor comes from a man younger than 30 in good health. The chain couples TRBV9 to TRBJ2-2, with 7 bases matching TRBD2. The sample consisted of naive CD4+ T cells sorted from blood. Subset described: CD45RA+ positively selected. Written as DNA, the CDR3 is TGTGCCAGCAGCGTAGAAACGGGAGGCTCCGGGGAGCTGTTTTTT. Residues: CASSVETGGSGELFF.